This entry features one T cell receptor beta chain sequence. This sample was included in a study of T-cell reconstitution after alpha-beta-depleted transplantation in children. Unique molecular identifiers featured in how the TCRbeta library was prepared. TCRdb recomputed calls from the PCR reads with MiXCR, one row per CDR3 protein. The table lists about 540,000 distinct CDR3 sequences, about a sixth of them singletons. This CDR3 region has 14 residues. In germline, CDR1 is SGHRS, CDR2 YFSETQ. Trimming stripped 3 bases from V and 2 bases from J, with 11 bases between. The source material was PBMCs from the stem cell graft donor, sampled from the stem cell graft. This TCR was recovered from a human donor who donated a stem cell graft to a child with acute lymphoblastic leukemia. The chain has TRBV5-1 and TRBJ1-2; D remains unclear. In nucleotides, the CDR3 is TGCGCCAGCAGCTGGCTTGGTGGGAACTATGGCTACACCTTC. Amino acid sequence: CASSWLGGNYGYTF.